These 28 T cell receptor beta chains were all obtained from the same sample, sequenced in a study of response to subunit inactivated influenza vaccine. TCRdb recomputed calls from the RT-PCR reads with MiXCR, one row per CDR3 protein. The sample contains roughly 700,000 distinct CDR3 sequences, approximately 15% of which appear only once. The sample consisted of PBMCs from blood, taken approximately 15 days before vaccination. The receptors stem from a man in his fifties who received an inactivated influenza vaccine.

The rearrangement links TRBV29-1 to TRBJ2-7, with D possibly being TRBD2 (6 bases). The V end was cut by 7 bases, the J end by 0 bases, with 10 bases between. There are 12 residues in the CDR3. The V gene's germline CDR1 is SQVTM and CDR2 ANQGSEA. In DNA form, the CDR3 reads TGCAGCGCCCTAGCGAGCTCCTACGAGCAGTACTTC. Protein: CSALASSYEQYF.

The CDR3: CSARDLGNQPQHF. The DNA for the CDR3 is TGCAGTGCTAGAGATCTTGGAAATCAGCCCCAGCATTTT. The rearrangement uses TRBV20-1 and TRBJ1-5; D unclear. Germline V lookup: CDR1 DFQATT, CDR2 SNEGSKA (reference sequence). Deletions cut 0 bases from V and 4 bases from J, with 7 bases between. CDR3 length: 13 residues.

This clonotype has just a few counts. The V call is TRBV28, the J call TRBJ1-2; possible D gene TRBD1, 5 bases. Trimming cost V 6 bases and J 4 bases, with 15 bases left between them. Germline V CDR1 and CDR2: MDHEN, SYDVKM. The CDR3 runs 14 residues. DNA for the CDR3: TGTGCCAGCAGCCCTCCTGACAGACTCTATGGCTACACCTTC. Residues: CASSPPDRLYGYTF.

This clonotype has a handful of counts. The chain is built from TRBV2 and TRBJ2-7; D remains unclear. Per germline, CDR1 SNHLY and CDR2 FYNNEI. V lost 1 base to trimming and J lost 0 bases, with 7 bases between them. The CDR3 runs 14 residues. DNA for the CDR3: TGTGCCAGCAGTGAAGAAAGGAGCTCCTACGAGCAGTACTTC. This sequence encodes CASSEERSSYEQYF.

The V call is TRBV7-2, the J call TRBJ2-1; 10 bases map to TRBD1. V lost 2 bases to trimming and J lost 0 bases; unmatched junction nucleotides: 19. Germline lookup yields CDR1 SGHTA and CDR2 FQGNSA. This CDR3 has 22 amino acids. The CDR3 DNA follows: TGTGCCAGCAGCTTACCAAAGGGGGACAGGGGACATTGGGGACGCTCCTACAATGAGCAGTTCTTC. Protein product: CASSLPKGDRGHWGRSYNEQFF.

The chain joins TRBV2 to TRBJ2-2; D unclear. Germline V gene lookup returns CDR1 SNHLY and CDR2 FYNNEI. This CDR3 comprises 13 residues. V dropped 3 bases and J dropped 8 bases, with 10 bases sitting between them. This CDR3 reads CASSDSLAGELFF. The CDR3 region has the DNA TGTGCCAGCAGTGATTCGTTGGCGGGGGAGCTGTTTTTT.

This chain joins TRBV2 and TRBJ1-1, with a tentative D call TRBD1 (5 bases). CDR1 SNHLY and CDR2 FYNNEI come from the germline V gene. V dropped 2 bases and J dropped 4 bases, with 11 bases sitting between them. This CDR3 is 14 amino acids long. The CDR3 is CASSETEGPTEAFF. The CDR3, as DNA: TGTGCCAGCAGTGAAACGGAGGGACCCACTGAAGCTTTCTTT.

The gene calls are TRBV7-9 and TRBJ2-3; 9 nucleotides line up with TRBD2. The CDR3 is made up of 17 amino acids. Trimming at V came to 5 bases and at J to 5 bases, leaving 14 bases not matched to a gene. CDR1 and CDR2 (germline): SEHNR, FQNEAQ (reference sequence). In nucleotides, the CDR3 is TGTGCCAGCAGCCCGCGCTTTGCGGGGGGGCCTGTAGATACGCAGTATTTT. Translating it yields CASSPRFAGGPVDTQYF.

This sequence joins TRBV20-1 and TRBJ2-3, with a weak D call TRBD1 (6 bases). Trimming stripped 3 bases from V and 0 bases from J, with 16 bases between. The CDR3 spans 16 residues. Germline V lookup: CDR1 DFQATT, CDR2 SNEGSKA (reference sequence). The CDR3 coding sequence is TGCAGTGCTAGTTCCCCCGGGACACCCAGCACAGATACGCAGTATTTT. Translating it yields CSASSPGTPSTDTQYF.

For this clonotype: A clone one base away is much larger, so this may be a read error. The chain carries TRBV7-9 and TRBJ2-3, with D tentatively TRBD1 (5 bases). The germline gives CDR1 SEHNR, CDR2 FQNEAQ (reference sequence). This CDR3 is 15 amino acids long. Trimming removed 5 bases at V and 0 bases at J, with 12 bases between. DNA of the CDR3: TGTGCCAGCAGCGCTCCTAAGGGGAGCACAGATACGCAGTATTTT. It is translated as CASSAPKGSTDTQYF.

This chain links TRBV29-1 with TRBJ1-1; 7 nucleotides align to TRBD1. This CDR3 is 13 amino acids long. J was trimmed by 5 bases and V by 6 bases; bases with no gene match: 9. CDR1 is SQVTM, CDR2 ANQGSEA, per germline. The CDR3 loop reads CSVATGSGTEAFF. In nucleotides, the CDR3 is TGCAGCGTCGCGACAGGGTCGGGTACTGAAGCTTTCTTT.

This chain links TRBV11-1 with TRBJ2-1; TRBD1 agrees at 10 bases. V lost 1 base, J lost 9 bases, and 3 bases stayed unmatched. The germline CDR1 and CDR2 sequences are SGHAT and FQDESV (reference sequence). The CDR3 runs 14 residues. CDR3 bases: TGTGCCAGCAGCTTAGGGGGACAGGGGCGTGAGCAGTTCTTC. It codes for CASSLGGQGREQFF. Full variable domain (outside the CDR3, taken from reference TRBV11-1 and TRBJ2-1): EAEVAQSPRYKITEKSQAVAFWCDPISGHATLYWYRQILGQGPELLVQFQDESVVDDSQLPKDRFSAERLKGVDSTLKIQPAELGDSAMYLCASSLGGQGREQFFGPGTRLTVL.

The V and J genes are TRBV11-2 and TRBJ1-4, with TRBD1 matching over 7 bases. J was trimmed by 8 bases and V by 6 bases; bases with no gene match: 15. There are 16 residues in the CDR3. Germline V gene lookup returns CDR1 SGHAT and CDR2 FQNNGV. The chain's CDR3 is CASSHIRGRGSEKLFF. Here the CDR3 DNA reads TGTGCCAGCAGTCATATTAGGGGCAGGGGGAGCGAAAAACTGTTTTTT.

This clonotype was counted between two and nine times. The V gene is TRBV19, the J gene TRBJ2-1, with 9 bases identical to TRBD2. V lost 5 bases, J lost 0 bases, and 11 bases stayed unmatched. This CDR3 region has 18 residues. The V gene's germline CDR1 is LNHDA and CDR2 SQIVND (reference sequence). The CDR3 region is CASSLYGLAGSSYNEQFF. The CDR3 DNA reads TGTGCCAGTAGTCTATACGGCCTAGCGGGGAGCTCCTACAATGAGCAGTTCTTC.

The chain has TRBV20-1 and TRBJ2-3; no reliable D call. Germline values: CDR1 DFQATT, CDR2 SNEGSKA (reference sequence). The length of the CDR3 is 10 residues. In DNA form, the CDR3 reads TGCAGCGGGCGGACAGATACGCAGTATTTT. Translation gives CSGRTDTQYF.

This clonotype was seen ten or more times. This chain links TRBV29-1 with TRBJ2-5; D possibly corresponds to TRBD2 (5 bases). Trimming removed 2 bases at V and 2 bases at J, with 12 bases between. The length of the CDR3 is 14 residues. CDR1 and CDR2 (germline): SQVTM, ANQGSEA. This chain's CDR3 is CSVEYPGGQETQYF. The CDR3 nucleotides are TGCAGCGTTGAATACCCGGGCGGGCAAGAGACCCAGTACTTC. Together with reference TRBV29-1 and TRBJ2-5, the CDR3 gives the full variable domain: SAVISQKPSRDICQRGTSLTIQCQVDSQVTMMFWYRQQPGQSLTLIATANQGSEATYESGFVIDKFPISRPNLTFSTLTVSNMSPEDSSIYLCSVEYPGGQETQYFGPGTRLLVL.

This clonotype came up many times. V gene TRBV27 combines with J gene TRBJ2-1, with 9 nucleotides matching TRBD2. The junction had 2 bases not matched to a gene; V was cut back by 4 bases and J by 7 bases. Looked up from germline, CDR1 is MNHEY and CDR2 is SMNVEV (reference sequence). The CDR3 sequence is 13 residues long. CDR3 bases: TGTGCCAGCAGTTCTGGACTAGCGAATGAGCAGTTCTTC. It yields the protein CASSSGLANEQFF.

This clonotype was recorded at least ten times. The gene calls are TRBV12-3 or TRBV12-4 and TRBJ2-7; D is undetermined. The CDR3 covers 15 residues. Between the trimmed V and J ends, which lost 2 bases and 3 bases, there was a span of 14 bases. The CDR3 loop is CASSLSLYSYYEQYF. In DNA form, the CDR3 reads TGTGCCAGCAGTTTAAGCTTGTACAGCTACTACGAGCAGTACTTC.

This clonotype came up a few times. The rearrangement uses TRBV9 and TRBJ2-5, with 8 positions matching TRBD1. Germline assignment: CDR1 SGDLS and CDR2 YYNGEE. The junction had 9 bases not matched to a gene; V was cut back by 3 bases and J by 5 bases. CDR3 length: 15 amino acids. Written as DNA, the CDR3 is TGTGCCAGCAGCGCAGAGACAGGGGCAGGGGAGACCCAGTACTTC. As protein: CASSAETGAGETQYF.

The chain links TRBV4-2 to TRBJ2-7, with D possibly matching TRBD2 (5 bases). Germline CDR1 and CDR2: LGHNA and YNFKEQ. The CDR3 totals 15 residues. The ends were cut back, 0 bases at V and 2 bases at J, with 11 bases in the middle. The DNA for the CDR3 is TGTGCCAGCAGCCAAGATCGGGATTCGACCTACGAGCAGTACTTC. It translates to CASSQDRDSTYEQYF.

The CDR3 DNA reads TGTGCCAGCAGTTTAGGGCAGGGTAGGCACGAGCAGTACTTC. This encodes CASSLGQGRHEQYF. The V gene is TRBV12-3 or TRBV12-4, the J gene TRBJ2-7, with D possibly matching TRBD1 (5 bases). There are 14 residues in the CDR3. Trimming took off 1 base at V and 5 bases at J, with 12 bases between the two ends.

This chain joins TRBV5-6 and TRBJ2-7; possible D gene TRBD1, 6 bases. The V end was cut by 1 base, the J end by 0 bases, with 17 bases between. The CDR3 covers 17 residues. In germline, CDR1 is SGHDT, CDR2 YYEEEE. Here the CDR3 DNA reads TGTGCCAGCAGCTTGCCCCCTTTCAAAGGGGGCTCCTACGAGCAGTACTTC. It is translated as CASSLPPFKGGSYEQYF.

The rearrangement links TRBV7-2 to TRBJ1-6; D not certain. The V end was cut by 5 bases, the J end by 11 bases, with 13 bases between. Germline V CDR1 and CDR2: SGHTA, FQGNSA. This CDR3 has 13 residues. The CDR3: CASSLRARPPLHF. Written as DNA, the CDR3 is TGTGCCAGCAGCCTCCGGGCACGTCCACCCCTCCACTTT.

This sequence joins TRBV6-5 and TRBJ1-3, with D possibly matching TRBD1 (5 bases). V was cut by 0 bases and J by 4 bases, with 13 bases left in between. This CDR3 is 16 amino acids long. CDR1 is MNHEY and CDR2 is SVGAGI in the germline V gene. In nucleotides, the CDR3 is TGTGCCAGCAGTTACTCTCCCAGGGTAAAAGGAAACACCATATATTTT. This sequence encodes CASSYSPRVKGNTIYF.

In this sample, this clonotype turned up many times. The chain uses TRBV9 and TRBJ2-1, with a weak D call TRBD1 (7 bases). The CDR3 is 15 residues long. Trimming removed 0 bases from V and 5 bases from J, with 12 bases in between. Germline CDR1 and CDR2: SGDLS and YYNGEE. This CDR3 is CASSVGSGGNNEQFF. The CDR3 DNA follows: TGTGCCAGCAGCGTAGGGTCAGGGGGGAACAATGAGCAGTTCTTC.

The chain joins TRBV18 to TRBJ2-3; no clear D gene. V was trimmed by 1 base and J by 2 bases, leaving 7 bases between them. Germline CDR1 and CDR2: KGHSH and LQKENI. The CDR3 is 14 amino acids. The CDR3 DNA sequence: TGTGCCAGCTCACCACAGACACACACAGATACGCAGTATTTT. Its protein is CASSPQTHTDTQYF.

The table lists this clonotype with many counts. The V gene is TRBV9, the J gene TRBJ1-4; D uncertain. V lost 0 bases, J lost 0 bases, and 3 bases lay in between. CDR1 SGDLS and CDR2 YYNGEE come from the germline V gene. The length of the CDR3 is 14 residues. CDR3 nucleotides: TGTGCCAGCAGCGTAGGGACAACTAATGAAAAACTGTTTTTT. Translated, it gives CASSVGTTNEKLFF.

This clonotype turned up a few times. The chain carries TRBV7-2 and TRBJ1-2; D is undetermined. Germline assignment: CDR1 SGHTA and CDR2 FQGNSA. V dropped 2 bases and J dropped 3 bases, with 7 bases sitting between them. This CDR3 spans 13 amino acids. The CDR3 DNA follows: TGTGCCAGCAGCTTAACGGCAGACTATGGCTACACCTTC. It translates to CASSLTADYGYTF.